These 26 T cell receptor beta chains originate from one sample sequenced in a study of shared clonotypes between healthy human individuals. Measured with immunoSEQ multiplex PCR; TCRdb has only the in-frame clones, and not every one. The data contain about 520,000 clones, around 80% of them singletons. Source material: PBMCs. All receptors come from a woman between 40 and 50 years old in good health. Some clones in this sample may be carry-over from other donors' samples.

V and J are TRBV11-2 and TRBJ2-3; possible D gene TRBD2, 6 bases. The germline gives CDR1 SGHAT, CDR2 FQNNGV. This CDR3 is built from 16 residues. The ends were cut back, 5 bases at V and 1 base at J, with 16 bases in the middle. Written as DNA, the CDR3 is TGTGCCAGCAGCCTAGCAGCGGGTCCGGGCACAGATACGCAGTATTTT. Translation: CASSLAAGPGTDTQYF.

This clone was found a few times. The CDR3, as DNA: TGTGCCAGCAGTTATGGAGTAGCCCAGAGCTACGAGCAGTACTTC. It translates to CASSYGVAQSYEQYF. This chain connects TRBV6-5 to TRBJ2-7, with D unresolved. V lost 3 bases, J lost 3 bases, and 15 bases lay in between. CDR1 and CDR2 from the germline V gene are MNHEY and SVGAGI. The CDR3 contains 15 residues.

V gene TRBV6-1 combines with J gene TRBJ1-3; D is uncertain. The length of the CDR3 is 13 residues. Per germline, CDR1 MNHNS and CDR2 SASEGT. Trimming cost V 7 bases and J 0 bases, with 7 bases left between them. In DNA form, the CDR3 reads TGTGCCAGCAATGGGTTCTCTGGAAACACCATATATTTT. Translation: CASNGFSGNTIYF.

J is TRBJ1-2 and V is TRBV5-1, with a weak D call TRBD1 (6 bases). The CDR3 contains 12 residues. CDR1 is SGHRS and CDR2 is YFSETQ in the germline V gene. The germline V and J ends were trimmed by 4 bases and 8 bases, with 12 bases remaining between them. CDR3 loop: CASSPEGEGYTF. The CDR3 DNA reads TGCGCCAGCAGCCCGGAGGGGGAAGGCTACACCTTC.

The chain recombines TRBV28 with TRBJ2-3; 7 bases are a match to TRBD2. The CDR3 totals 17 residues. Germline V gene sequence: CDR1 MDHEN, CDR2 SYDVKM. The trim removed 7 bases at V and 2 bases at J, leaving 15 bases unmatched. The CDR3 DNA follows: TGTGCCAGCACCTTCATCCGCGGGACTACTTACACAGATACGCAGTATTTT. Translation gives CASTFIRGTTYTDTQYF.

This sequence joins TRBV18 and TRBJ2-5; 10 positions agree with TRBD1. The trim removed 4 bases at V and 1 base at J, leaving 12 bases unmatched. Germline assignment: CDR1 KGHSH and CDR2 LQKENI. The CDR3 contains 18 residues. In DNA, the CDR3 is TGTGCCAGCTCACGACGACCGACAGGGGGCTCCCCCCAAGAGACCCAGTACTTC. Protein: CASSRRPTGGSPQETQYF. Using reference TRBV18 and TRBJ2-5 for the parts outside the CDR3, the full variable domain is NAGVMQNPRHLVRRRGQEARLRCSPMKGHSHVYWYRQLPEEGLKFMVYLQKENIIDESGMPKERFSAEFPKEGPSILRIQQVVRGDSAAYFCASSRRPTGGSPQETQYFGPGTRLLVL.

The V gene is TRBV11-2, the J gene TRBJ2-5; D unresolved. The germline gives CDR1 SGHAT, CDR2 FQNNGV. This CDR3 region has 13 residues. The V end was cut by 1 base, the J end by 5 bases, with 8 bases between. CDR3 sequence reads: CASSLAIGETQYF. CDR3 nucleotides: TGTGCCAGCAGCTTAGCGATCGGGGAGACCCAGTACTTC.

This chain links TRBV11-3 with TRBJ2-3; TRBD1 matches 12 bases. In germline, CDR1 is SGHNT, CDR2 YENEEA. CDR3 length: 16 amino acids. Trimming cost V 4 bases and J 2 bases; bases outside gene matches: 4. CDR3 amino acids: CASSSGTGGLTDTQYF. The CDR3 DNA reads as TGTGCCAGCAGCTCCGGGACAGGGGGCCTCACAGATACGCAGTATTTT.

This clone was detected a few times. This chain links TRBV2 with TRBJ1-6; no reliable D call. This CDR3 region has 13 residues. Trimming shortened V by 1 base and J by 18 bases, and 16 bases separated the two germline ends. From germline, CDR1 is SNHLY and CDR2 FYNNEI. The CDR3: CASSEGVGNIPHF. The CDR3 DNA reads as TGTGCCAGCAGTGAAGGTGTGGGTAACATCCCCCACTTT.

This clone was counted a single time. The chain recombines TRBV10-3 with TRBJ2-1; TRBD1 aligns across 9 bases. The germline CDR1 and CDR2 sequences are ENHRY and SYGVKD. The CDR3 has 13 residues. J was trimmed by 8 bases and V by 6 bases; bases with no gene match: 5. The chain's CDR3 is CAIRGQGNDEQFF. CDR3 bases: TGTGCCATCAGGGGACAGGGAAATGATGAGCAGTTCTTC.

This clone came up many times. V and J are TRBV2 and TRBJ1-2; 9 bases line up with TRBD1. CDR1 and CDR2 (germline): SNHLY, FYNNEI. V dropped 6 bases and J dropped 4; count of bases not matched to a gene: 0. This CDR3 is built from 12 residues. CDR3 residues: CASRTGGYGYTF. The CDR3 DNA reads as TGTGCCAGCAGGACAGGGGGCTATGGCTACACCTTC.

The gene calls are TRBV7-9 and TRBJ2-7; a possible D gene is TRBD2 (6 bases). The V gene's germline CDR1 is SEHNR and CDR2 FQNEAQ (reference sequence). There are 14 residues in the CDR3. The ends were cut back, 3 bases at V and 2 bases at J, with 11 bases in the middle. The CDR3 nucleotides read TGTGCCAGCAGCTTTTTTACGGGAGCCTACGAGCAGTACTTC. Translating it yields CASSFFTGAYEQYF.

In regard to this clone: In the same sample, other DNA sequences code for this CDR3. V is TRBV7-2 and J is TRBJ1-3; D call uncertain. V was pared by 0 bases and J by 0 bases, with 9 bases between. The V gene's germline CDR1 is SGHTA and CDR2 FQGNSA. The CDR3 covers 16 residues. The DNA for the CDR3 is TGTGCCAGCAGCTTAGCAGGAGGCTTCTCTGGAAACACCATATATTTT. Translation gives CASSLAGGFSGNTIYF.

The gene calls are TRBV27 and TRBJ1-2, with 8 bases that match TRBD1. Germline trimming cut 5 bases from V and 3 bases from J; bases unmatched to any gene: 8. Germline loops: CDR1 MNHEY, CDR2 SMNVEV (reference sequence). CDR3 size: 15 residues. CDR3 loop: CASSGRDRPDYGYTF. The CDR3 nucleotides are TGTGCCAGCAGTGGTCGGGACAGGCCCGACTATGGCTACACCTTC.

The rearrangement uses TRBV2 and TRBJ2-1; 10 nucleotides line up with TRBD2. The trim removed 7 bases at V and 4 bases at J, leaving 7 bases unmatched. CDR1 and CDR2 from the germline V gene are SNHLY and FYNNEI. The CDR3 totals 15 residues. The CDR3 sequence is CASTAASGRYNEQFF. The CDR3 DNA reads TGTGCCAGCACCGCAGCTAGCGGGAGATACAATGAGCAGTTCTTC.

The J gene is TRBJ1-2, the V gene TRBV5-1, with 7 bases that match TRBD1. V shed 2 bases, J shed 2 bases, and the junction held 6 bases outside the gene matches. Germline values: CDR1 SGHRS, CDR2 YFSETQ. CDR3 length: 15 amino acids. This CDR3 is CASSFTGTENYGYTF. The CDR3 DNA sequence: TGCGCCAGCAGCTTCACCGGGACAGAGAACTATGGCTACACCTTC.

The chain uses TRBV2 and TRBJ1-2; TRBD1 matches at 8 bases. The CDR3 is 14 residues long. The V and J ends lost 6 bases and 3 bases, in that order; junction bases with no gene match: 6. Germline V CDR1 and CDR2: SNHLY, FYNNEI. CDR3 loop: CASRQGAAYYGYTF. The CDR3 nucleotides are TGTGCCAGCAGGCAGGGGGCGGCCTACTATGGCTACACCTTC. Supplemented by reference TRBV2 and TRBJ1-2, the full variable domain reads EPEVTQTPSHQVTQMGQEVILRCVPISNHLYFYWYRQILGQKVEFLVSFYNNEISEKSEIFDDQFSVERPDGSNFTLKIRSTKLEDSAMYFCASRQGAAYYGYTFGSGTRLTVV.

This chain joins TRBV19 and TRBJ2-7; D ambiguous. With 5 bases removed from V and 1 base from J, the gap between germline ends came to 15 bases. This CDR3 spans 15 amino acids. Germline-derived CDR1 and CDR2 are LNHDA and SQIVND (reference sequence). CDR3 loop: CASSPNHQSSYEQYF. In DNA, the CDR3 is TGTGCCAGTAGTCCAAACCACCAGTCTTCCTACGAGCAGTACTTC.

This rearrangement joins TRBV7-2 to TRBJ1-2; a weak D match, TRBD1 (6 bases). The CDR3 runs 15 residues. Germline values: CDR1 SGHTA, CDR2 FQGNSA. Trimming took 1 base from V and 0 from J, leaving 9 bases between them. The CDR3 region is CASSLGRQANYGYTF. CDR3 in DNA: TGTGCCAGCAGCTTAGGGAGACAGGCTAACTATGGCTACACCTTC.

The genes are TRBV4-2 and TRBJ1-4, with 8 bases identical to TRBD1. The V gene end was trimmed by 5 bases and the J gene end by 7 bases; junction bases not matched to a gene: 6. The V gene's germline CDR1 is LGHNA and CDR2 YNFKEQ. The CDR3 runs to 14 residues. Here the CDR3 DNA reads TGTGCCAGCAGCATCAGGGGGCGGGGTGAAAAACTGTTTTTT. This translates into CASSIRGRGEKLFF.

V gene TRBV30 combines with J gene TRBJ2-1; 10 bases are a match to TRBD2. The CDR3 is 13 amino acids. The J segment lost 6 bases and the V segment lost 5 bases, leaving 4 bases of the junction unmatched. Germline assignment: CDR1 GTSNPN and CDR2 SVGIG (reference sequence). The CDR3 nucleotides are TGTGCCTGGCAGCTAGCGGGGGTCAATGAGCAGTTCTTC. Its protein is CAWQLAGVNEQFF.

The rearrangement uses TRBV7-9 and TRBJ1-1; TRBD1 might be the D (5 bases). Per the germline V gene, CDR1 is SEHNR and CDR2 is FQNEAQ (reference sequence). This CDR3 is 14 amino acids long. Trimming removed 5 bases from V and 5 bases from J, with 15 bases in between. CDR3 DNA sequence: TGTGCCAGCAGCGAGGGAAGGGGAAAGACTGAAGCTTTCTTT. Amino acid sequence: CASSEGRGKTEAFF.

This chain uses TRBV20-1 with TRBJ2-7; possible D gene TRBD1, 6 bases. The ends were cut back, 5 bases at V and 7 bases at J, with 9 bases in the middle. CDR3 length equals 10 residues. Germline-derived CDR1 and CDR2 are DFQATT and SNEGSKA (reference sequence). CDR3 sequence: CSAVRGEQYF. In DNA form, the CDR3 reads TGCAGTGCTGTCAGGGGAGAGCAGTACTTC.

The chain combines TRBV28 with TRBJ2-7; D not certain. Trimming took 3 bases from V and 10 from J, leaving 13 bases between them. CDR1 MDHEN and CDR2 SYDVKM come from the germline V gene. The CDR3 is 12 amino acids. The DNA for the CDR3 is TGTGCCAGCAGTTTTCACAGCAAGAACCAGTACTTC. Amino acids: CASSFHSKNQYF.

This chain connects TRBV2 to TRBJ1-1; D not certain. The CDR3 runs to 13 residues. Germline V gives CDR1 SNHLY, CDR2 FYNNEI. Between the trimmed V and J ends, which lost 3 bases and 1 base, there was a span of 6 bases. CDR3 DNA: TGTGCCAGCAGTGACATCTGGAACACTGAAGCTTTCTTT. The encoded protein is CASSDIWNTEAFF.

J is TRBJ1-3 and V is TRBV27; TRBD1 agrees at 10 bases. There are 16 residues in the CDR3. Per germline, CDR1 MNHEY and CDR2 SMNVEV (reference sequence). The V and J ends lost 9 bases and 0 bases, in that order; junction bases with no gene match: 8. This CDR3 is CASLKDRGYSGNTIYF. The DNA for the CDR3 is TGTGCCAGTCTGAAGGACAGGGGGTACTCTGGAAACACCATATATTTT.